One sample yielded the 21 T cell receptor beta chains listed below, sequenced in a study of circulating and synovial CD4+ cells in juvenile arthritis. The assay was immunoSEQ multiplex PCR, and TCRdb's table has in-frame clones only and misses some. The table lists tens of thousands of clones, about 95% of them singletons. Sequencing was performed on CD4+ T cells from blood. All receptors derive from a human donor with juvenile idiopathic arthritis.

The rearrangement uses TRBV4-3 and TRBJ2-1; TRBD2 matches 7 bases. V trimming: 0 bases; J trimming: 4 bases; junction bases outside the gene matches: 9. This CDR3 comprises 17 residues. Germline lookup yields CDR1 LGHNA and CDR2 YSLEER. CDR3 DNA sequence: TGCGCCAGCAGCCAAGAAGCTAGCGGATCTCTATACAATGAGCAGTTCTTC. The encoded protein is CASSQEASGSLYNEQFF.

The chain is built from TRBV6-5 and TRBJ2-4; 8 positions match TRBD1. The V gene's germline CDR1 is MNHEY and CDR2 SVGAGI. Unmatched junction bases numbered 10, after V lost 8 bases and J lost 4 bases. There are 15 residues in the CDR3. This CDR3 is CASEGRGQVKNIQYF. The CDR3 DNA reads as TGTGCCAGCGAGGGAAGGGGACAGGTAAAAAACATTCAGTACTTC.

The chain has TRBV25-1 and TRBJ2-3; the match to TRBD2 covers 9 bases. Germline V gene lookup returns CDR1 MGHDK and CDR2 SYGVNS. The CDR3 is made up of 13 amino acids. The trim removed 7 bases at V and 4 bases at J, leaving 3 bases unmatched. The CDR3 sequence: CASTLAGADTQYF. In DNA, the CDR3 is TGTGCCAGCACCTTAGCGGGAGCAGATACGCAGTATTTT. Filled out from reference TRBV25-1 and TRBJ2-3, the complete variable domain reads EADIYQTPRYLVIGTGKKITLECSQTMGHDKMYWYQQDPGMELHLIHYSYGVNSTEKGDLSSESTVSRIRTEHFPLTLESARPSHTSQYLCASTLAGADTQYFGPGTRLTVL.

The chain recombines TRBV28 with TRBJ1-2; the D gene is possibly TRBD1 (5 bases). CDR3 length: 12 amino acids. CDR1 and CDR2 from the germline V gene are MDHEN and SYDVKM. V dropped 8 bases and J dropped 3 bases, with 10 bases sitting between them. CDR3 loop: CASRPGYYGYTF. The CDR3 nucleotides read TGTGCCAGCCGTCCAGGGTACTATGGCTACACCTTC.

CDR3 region: CASTPGGLAGEAEQFF. CDR3 DNA: TGTGCCAGCACCCCTGGGGGGCTAGCGGGAGAGGCGGAGCAGTTCTTC. The chain uses TRBV28 and TRBJ2-1; 10 bases align to TRBD2. V lost 7 bases, J lost 10 bases, and 16 bases stayed unmatched. The length of the CDR3 is 16 residues. CDR1 and CDR2 (germline): MDHEN, SYDVKM.

The gene calls are TRBV28 and TRBJ2-7, with 11 bases matching TRBD2. V lost 6 bases, J lost 2 bases, and 18 bases stayed unmatched. The CDR3 is made up of 19 amino acids. Per the germline V gene, CDR1 is MDHEN and CDR2 is SYDVKM. The CDR3 sequence is CASRPSGLAAIRRTYEQYF. The CDR3, as DNA: TGTGCCAGCAGACCCTCGGGACTAGCGGCAATTAGGAGAACCTACGAGCAGTACTTC. The full variable domain, with the rest looked up from reference TRBV28 and TRBJ2-7, is DVKVTQSSRYLVKRTGEKVFLECVQDMDHENMFWYRQDPGLGLRLIYFSYDVKMKEKGDIPEGYSVSREKKERFSLILESASTNQTSMYLCASRPSGLAAIRRTYEQYFGPGTRLTVT.

V gene TRBV28 combines with J gene TRBJ2-7, with a tentative D call TRBD1 (6 bases). V lost 6 bases and J lost 3, with 12 bases in between. Germline V gene data show CDR1 as MDHEN and CDR2 as SYDVKM. The CDR3 sequence is 13 residues long. This chain's CDR3 is CASRPRDNYEQYF. Written as DNA, the CDR3 is TGTGCCAGCAGGCCCCGGGACAACTACGAGCAGTACTTC.

This chain joins TRBV7-9 and TRBJ2-4, with a possible D match to TRBD1 (5 bases). Germline V lookup: CDR1 SEHNR, CDR2 FQNEAQ (reference sequence). The V and J ends lost 3 bases and 2 bases respectively, with 8 bases between them. The CDR3 is made up of 14 amino acids. CDR3 amino acids: CASSLDKTKNIQYF. The CDR3 DNA is TGTGCCAGCAGCTTGGACAAAACCAAAAACATTCAGTACTTC.

The V gene is TRBV5-8, the J gene TRBJ1-3, with 7 bases aligning to TRBD1. V lost 4 bases, J lost 0 bases, and 10 bases stayed unmatched. The length of the CDR3 is 17 residues. Looked up from germline, CDR1 is SGHTS and CDR2 is YDEGEE. This CDR3 is CASSQQWDRLSGNTIYF. CDR3 coding DNA: TGTGCCAGCAGCCAACAATGGGACAGACTCTCTGGAAACACCATATATTTT.

The chain carries TRBV28 and TRBJ1-1; D remains unclear. In germline, CDR1 is MDHEN, CDR2 SYDVKM. The germline V and J ends were trimmed by 1 base and 5 bases, with 8 bases remaining between them. This CDR3 has 13 residues. The DNA of the CDR3 is TGTGCCAGCAGTTTATTAACGGGGACTGAAGCTTTCTTT. Its translation is CASSLLTGTEAFF.

This clone was picked up one time. This chain's CDR3 is CASSLSAGTEAFF. Written as DNA, the CDR3 is TGTGCCAGCAGCTTGAGTGCGGGCACTGAAGCTTTCTTT. The V call is TRBV5-5, the J call TRBJ1-1, with D uncertain. V was pared by 1 base and J by 4 bases, with 8 bases between. Germline V CDR1 and CDR2: SGHKS, YYEKEE (reference sequence). The CDR3 extends over 13 amino acids.

The CDR3 spells CASSSYRFEAFF. CDR3 nucleotide sequence: TGTGCCAGCAGCTCCTACAGGTTCGAAGCTTTCTTT. J is TRBJ1-1 and V is TRBV28; perhaps TRBD1 as D (5 bases). This CDR3 region has 12 residues. Trimming took 6 bases from V and 8 from J, leaving 13 bases between them. Germline V gene data show CDR1 as MDHEN and CDR2 as SYDVKM. Combining the CDR3 with reference TRBV28 and TRBJ1-1 gives the whole variable domain DVKVTQSSRYLVKRTGEKVFLECVQDMDHENMFWYRQDPGLGLRLIYFSYDVKMKEKGDIPEGYSVSREKKERFSLILESASTNQTSMYLCASSSYRFEAFFGQGTRLTVV.

The chain links TRBV19 to TRBJ1-1, with TRBD1 identical over 7 bases. Per germline, CDR1 LNHDA and CDR2 SQIVND (reference sequence). J was trimmed by 7 bases and V by 3 bases; bases with no gene match: 5. The CDR3 is 13 residues long. CDR3 sequence reads: CASSIIGGGEAFF. CDR3 sequence (DNA): TGTGCCAGTAGTATTATAGGGGGCGGTGAAGCTTTCTTT.

V usage is TRBV18 and J usage is TRBJ2-5; 14 bases align to TRBD2. Looked up from germline, CDR1 is KGHSH and CDR2 is LQKENI. The CDR3 totals 17 residues. Trimming took 3 bases from V and 5 from J; bases not matched to a gene: 8. The CDR3 sequence: CASSPKSTSGRAETQYF. In DNA form, the CDR3 reads TGTGCCAGCTCACCGAAGTCGACTAGCGGGAGGGCCGAGACCCAGTACTTC.

J is TRBJ1-5 and V is TRBV2; no reliable D call. Trimming shortened V by 11 bases and J by 0 bases, and 14 bases separated the two germline ends. The CDR3 spans 14 residues. CDR1 is SNHLY and CDR2 is FYNNEI in the germline V gene. CDR3 region: CAVSVGDSNQPQHF. CDR3 in DNA: TGTGCCGTTTCGGTCGGGGATAGCAATCAGCCCCAGCATTTT.

The V call is TRBV5-1, the J call TRBJ2-5, with 13 bases that match TRBD2. With V trimmed by 0 bases and J by 4 bases, 6 bases remained unmatched. The germline V gene encodes CDR1 SGHRS and CDR2 YFSETQ. This CDR3 spans 17 amino acids. CDR3 region: CASSLATSGGAVETQYF. The CDR3, as DNA: TGCGCCAGCAGCTTGGCCACTAGCGGGGGGGCCGTAGAGACCCAGTACTTC.

V is TRBV7-6 and J is TRBJ1-6; D is uncertain. The V end lost 0 bases, the J end lost 9 bases, and 12 bases lay between the germline ends. The CDR3 is 15 amino acids. Germline CDR1 is SGHVS and CDR2 is FNYEAQ. CDR3 sequence (DNA): TGTGCCAGCAGCTTAGCCCCCCAGGCGGGTTCACCCCTCCACTTT. Residues: CASSLAPQAGSPLHF.

The chain is built from TRBV28 and TRBJ2-1; a weak D match, TRBD2 (6 bases). CDR1 and CDR2 from the germline V gene are MDHEN and SYDVKM. This CDR3 has 17 amino acids. V was trimmed by 1 base and J by 4 bases, leaving 17 bases between them. The CDR3: CASSLSPGVARYNEQFF. The CDR3 DNA sequence: TGTGCCAGCAGTTTATCCCCGGGGGTAGCGCGATACAATGAGCAGTTCTTC.

The gene calls are TRBV5-1 and TRBJ2-1, with 12 bases identical to TRBD2. The CDR3 is 19 residues long. Per the germline V gene, CDR1 is SGHRS and CDR2 is YFSETQ. The ends lost 3 bases at V and 0 bases at J; junction bases unmatched: 10. CDR3 amino acids: CASSYGLAGSSLSYNEQFF. The CDR3 region has the DNA TGCGCCAGCAGCTATGGACTAGCGGGATCATCGCTCTCCTACAATGAGCAGTTCTTC.

CDR3 residues: CATSRDQTNSGNTIYF. For the CDR3, the DNA is TGTGCCACCAGCAGAGACCAAACAAACTCTGGAAACACCATATATTTT. The V and J genes are TRBV15 and TRBJ1-3; D remains ambiguous. Germline loops: CDR1 LNHNV, CDR2 YYDKDF (reference sequence). The length of the CDR3 is 16 residues. V lost 0 bases, J lost 0 bases, and 9 bases lay in between.

The V gene is TRBV28, the J gene TRBJ1-1, with 9 bases aligning to TRBD1. The germline V gene encodes CDR1 MDHEN and CDR2 SYDVKM. Trimming removed 5 bases from V and 7 bases from J; junction bases left unmatched: 17. This CDR3 has 17 residues. The CDR3 DNA reads TGTGCCAGCAGTCTAGGTTCCGGACAGGGGAGGAAGAATGAAGCTTTCTTT. It codes for CASSLGSGQGRKNEAFF.